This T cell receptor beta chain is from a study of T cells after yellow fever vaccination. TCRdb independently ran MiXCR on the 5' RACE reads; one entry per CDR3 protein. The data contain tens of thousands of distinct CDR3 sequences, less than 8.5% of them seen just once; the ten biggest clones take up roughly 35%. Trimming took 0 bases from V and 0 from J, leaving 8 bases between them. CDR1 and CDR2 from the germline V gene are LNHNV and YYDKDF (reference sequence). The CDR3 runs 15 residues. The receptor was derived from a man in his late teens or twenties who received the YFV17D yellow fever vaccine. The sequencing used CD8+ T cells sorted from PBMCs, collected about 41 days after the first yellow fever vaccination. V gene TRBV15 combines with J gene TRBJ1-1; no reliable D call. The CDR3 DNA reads TGTGCCACCAGCAGAGACGAGGAGATGAACACTGAAGCTTTCTTT. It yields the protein CATSRDEEMNTEAFF.